Below, 15 T cell receptor beta chains from the same sample are listed, as sequenced in a study of T cell changes during pregnancy in multiple sclerosis (dated by TCRdb to the late 2010s). Library construction relied on the immunoSEQ multiplex PCR assay. Here the immuneACCESS table is served through TCRdb, limited to in-frame sequences with V and J called. Missing clones are a known gap in these copies; in checked studies unresolved V genes cover under half, and the rest lacks a known reason. Counted in this sample were some 50,000 clones; roughly 88% of them appeared once. The ten top clones hold over 1.2% of the sample. The sample consisted of peripheral blood, taken in the first trimester of pregnancy. Receptor source: a female donor in good health, enrolled as a control in a pregnancy study.

The V and J genes are TRBV28 and TRBJ2-4; a weak D match, TRBD2 (5 bases). Per germline, CDR1 MDHEN and CDR2 SYDVKM. The CDR3 length is 18 residues. Deletions cut 5 bases from V and 0 bases from J, with 20 bases between. In DNA, the CDR3 is TGTGCCAGCAGTCCGTACCCCCTACGGGGTGAAGCCAAAAACATTCAGTACTTC. Its translation is CASSPYPLRGEAKNIQYF.

The chain has TRBV7-2 and TRBJ2-7, with 12 bases that match TRBD2. This CDR3 contains 13 residues. Germline values: CDR1 SGHTA, CDR2 FQGNSA. V lost 4 bases, J lost 6 bases, and 1 base stayed unmatched. The CDR3 is CASSSTSGGEQYF. The CDR3, as DNA: TGTGCCAGCAGCTCGACTAGCGGGGGCGAGCAGTACTTC.

The chain carries TRBV6-9 and TRBJ2-5; 8 bases line up with TRBD1. The trim removed 4 bases at V and 2 bases at J, leaving 6 bases unmatched. CDR1 is MNHGY, CDR2 SVAAGI, per germline. The CDR3 runs to 15 residues. This chain's CDR3 is CASSFQRTGQETQYF. CDR3 nucleotides: TGTGCCAGCAGTTTCCAAAGGACAGGGCAAGAGACCCAGTACTTC.

V is TRBV19 and J is TRBJ1-6; D is unclear. The V end lost 6 bases, the J end lost 9 bases, and 12 bases lay between the germline ends. Germline assignment: CDR1 LNHDA and CDR2 SQIVND (reference sequence). The CDR3 runs 13 residues. DNA of the CDR3: TGTGCCAGTAGATGGGCATCAGCTTCACCCCTCCACTTT. This gives the protein CASRWASASPLHF.

Regarding this clone: This sample includes further DNA sequences coding for the same CDR3. The chain joins TRBV18 to TRBJ2-2, with TRBD1 matching over 8 bases. V dropped 3 bases and J dropped 1; count of bases not matched to a gene: 4. CDR3 size: 16 residues. From germline, CDR1 is KGHSH and CDR2 LQKENI. In DNA form, the CDR3 reads TGTGCCAGCTCACCTAGAGGACAGGGGAACACCGGGGAGCTGTTTTTT. Its protein is CASSPRGQGNTGELFF.

The chain couples TRBV29-1 to TRBJ2-1; TRBD2 agrees at 9 bases. With 4 bases clipped from V and 9 bases from J, the junction kept 13 bases outside the gene matches. Germline CDR1 and CDR2: SQVTM and ANQGSEA. The CDR3 spans 15 residues. The CDR3 region is CSVGLAGAGGSEQFF. The CDR3 bases are TGCAGCGTTGGGTTAGCGGGAGCAGGGGGTAGTGAGCAGTTCTTC.

The chain couples TRBV7-6 to TRBJ2-5; D call uncertain. The CDR3 contains 12 residues. Trimming took off 6 bases at V and 5 bases at J, with 10 bases between the two ends. The germline V gene has CDR1 SGHVS and CDR2 FNYEAQ. DNA of the CDR3: TGTGCCAGCAGGATCCCCGGGGAGACCCAGTACTTC. This encodes CASRIPGETQYF.

The rearrangement uses TRBV7-3 and TRBJ2-1; perhaps TRBD2 as D (9 bases). Germline V gives CDR1 SGHTA, CDR2 FQGTGA. The CDR3 runs to 20 residues. The V end lost 5 bases, the J end lost 5 bases, and 31 bases lay between the germline ends. CDR3 nucleotides: TGTGCCAGCAGCCAAGCGGGCAGGGGGCGGAGCGGGGGGCCCCACAATGAGCAGTTCTTC. It codes for CASSQAGRGRSGGPHNEQFF.

This chain uses TRBV9 with TRBJ1-5; D is undetermined. From germline, CDR1 is SGDLS and CDR2 YYNGEE. V lost 0 bases and J lost 6, with 10 bases in between. This CDR3 is built from 14 residues. CDR3 nucleotide sequence: TGTGCCAGCAGCGTAGCCGGGATAGGTCAGCCCCAGCATTTT. Protein: CASSVAGIGQPQHF.

The chain links TRBV7-2 to TRBJ2-1; 9 bases are a match to TRBD2. Germline CDR1 and CDR2: SGHTA and FQGNSA. This CDR3 has 16 residues. The J segment lost 3 bases and the V segment lost 2 bases, leaving 5 bases of the junction unmatched. In nucleotides, the CDR3 is TGTGCCAGCAGCTTATTTGGCGGGAGGGTCTACAATGAGCAGTTCTTC. Amino acid sequence: CASSLFGGRVYNEQFF.

The genes are TRBV6-6 and TRBJ2-7; perhaps TRBD2 as D (6 bases). This CDR3 contains 14 residues. CDR1 and CDR2 from the germline V gene are MNHNY and SVGAGI (reference sequence). Trimming left V 8 bases short and J 3 bases short, with 17 bases between. The DNA of the CDR3 is TGTGCCAGCCGGGGCGGGGTGGGCTTCTACGAGCAGTACTTC. It yields the protein CASRGGVGFYEQYF.

The rearrangement links TRBV7-2 to TRBJ2-7; perhaps TRBD1 as D (5 bases). The CDR3 is made up of 16 amino acids. Per germline, CDR1 SGHTA and CDR2 FQGNSA. Trimming cost V 5 bases and J 6 bases, with 23 bases left between them. The CDR3 reads CASSKSGRAGWAEQYF. CDR3 bases: TGTGCCAGCAGCAAATCGGGCAGGGCAGGATGGGCCGAGCAGTACTTC.

The CDR3 nucleotides are TGTGCCAGCAGTGCCGGGACAGGGGATGAAAAACTGTTTTTT. This gives the protein CASSAGTGDEKLFF. V usage is TRBV6-1 and J usage is TRBJ1-4; 10 bases are shared with TRBD1. CDR3 length: 14 residues. J was trimmed by 6 bases and V by 4 bases; bases with no gene match: 2. The germline V gene has CDR1 MNHNS and CDR2 SASEGT.

This chain joins TRBV5-4 and TRBJ1-1; 8 nucleotides agree with TRBD1. CDR1 is SGHNT and CDR2 is YYREEE in the germline V gene (reference sequence). V dropped 2 bases and J dropped 4; count of bases not matched to a gene: 7. The length of the CDR3 is 15 residues. The CDR3 nucleotides are TGTGCCAGCAGCTTCAAAGGACAGGGTGGCACTGAAGCTTTCTTT. Its protein product is CASSFKGQGGTEAFF.

This chain connects TRBV2 to TRBJ1-5; the match to TRBD1 covers 9 bases. Per the germline V gene, CDR1 is SNHLY and CDR2 is FYNNEI. Trimming removed 9 bases from V and 6 bases from J; junction bases left unmatched: 9. This CDR3 has 14 amino acids. CDR3 protein: CASAQQGASQPQHF. The CDR3 nucleotides read TGTGCCAGTGCTCAACAGGGGGCCAGTCAGCCCCAGCATTTT.